Following are 27 T cell receptor beta chains from one sample sequenced in a study of cytomegalovirus exposure and HLA in healthy donors. Vbeta (60) and Jbeta (13) primers were used in the PCR. Clones were sequenced by immunoSEQ multiplex PCR, and TCRdb holds only the in-frame ones, with some missing. This sample carries approximately 180,000 clones, almost 80% of them seen once, and the ten largest clones take about 6.4%. The sample consisted of PBMCs. These receptors were obtained from a man in his forties in good health and CMV-seropositive.

The chain joins TRBV19 to TRBJ2-7; 14 positions match TRBD2. J was trimmed by 5 bases and V by 5 bases; bases with no gene match: 5. Germline V gives CDR1 LNHDA, CDR2 SQIVND (reference sequence). The CDR3 sequence is 15 residues long. CDR3 amino acids: CASSARTSGRHEQYF. In DNA, the CDR3 is TGTGCCAGTAGTGCCCGGACTAGCGGGAGGCACGAGCAGTACTTC.

This rearrangement joins TRBV5-1 to TRBJ1-1; a possible D gene is TRBD1 (6 bases). The CDR3 consists of 19 residues. Germline CDR1 and CDR2: SGHRS and YFSETQ. V dropped 4 bases and J dropped 3 bases, with 28 bases sitting between them. CDR3 nucleotide sequence: TGCGCCAGCAGCCCGGACAGTGAAAACAACTATAGGTGGGACACTGAAGCTTTCTTT. Its protein is CASSPDSENNYRWDTEAFF.

The genes are TRBV9 and TRBJ2-5, with a possible D match to TRBD1 (6 bases). This CDR3 is built from 15 residues. V was clipped by 4 bases and J by 4 bases, with 17 bases between them. Germline V gene data show CDR1 as SGDLS and CDR2 as YYNGEE. The chain's CDR3 is CASSLQGRGGETQYF. CDR3 nucleotide sequence: TGTGCCAGCAGCCTACAGGGACGAGGGGGAGAGACCCAGTACTTC.

This clone was counted between two and nine times. The chain employs TRBV13 and TRBJ1-1; 9 nucleotides line up with TRBD1. Germline loops: CDR1 PRHDT, CDR2 FYEKMQ (reference sequence). V gave up 3 bases and J gave up 1 base; unmatched junction bases: 3. There are 15 residues in the CDR3. In nucleotides, the CDR3 is TGTGCCAGCAGCTTGAACAGGGGGCAGAACACTGAAGCTTTCTTT. It codes for CASSLNRGQNTEAFF. The full variable domain, rest sourced from reference TRBV13 and TRBJ1-1, is AAGVIQSPRHLIKEKRETATLKCYPIPRHDTVYWYQQGPGQDPQFLISFYEKMQSDKGSIPDRFSAQQFSDYHSELNMSSLELGDSALYFCASSLNRGQNTEAFFGQGTRLTVV.

J is TRBJ2-7 and V is TRBV7-2, with 12 bases lining up with TRBD2. Germline CDR1 and CDR2: SGHTA and FQGNSA. This CDR3 is built from 15 residues. Trimming removed 4 bases from V and 2 bases from J; junction bases left unmatched: 3. CDR3 protein: CASSSTSGRTYEQYF. The CDR3 nucleotides read TGTGCCAGCAGCTCTACTAGCGGGAGGACCTACGAGCAGTACTTC.

The rearrangement links TRBV7-3 to TRBJ2-2, with 8 positions matching TRBD1. The trim removed 5 bases at V and 6 bases at J, leaving 5 bases unmatched. The CDR3 totals 14 residues. Per the germline V gene, CDR1 is SGHTA and CDR2 is FQGTGA. Here the CDR3 reads CASSPRQGPGELFF. CDR3 coding DNA: TGTGCCAGCAGCCCGCGACAGGGGCCCGGGGAGCTGTTTTTT.

The chain uses TRBV15 and TRBJ2-1; the match to TRBD2 covers 16 bases. The CDR3 length is 16 residues. Germline V lookup: CDR1 LNHNV, CDR2 YYDKDF (reference sequence). V gave up 3 bases and J gave up 9 bases; unmatched junction bases: 5. The DNA of the CDR3 is TGTGCCACCAGCAGTGGGACTAGCGGGAGGGCCCTTGAGCAGTTCTTC. Protein product: CATSSGTSGRALEQFF. Variable domain in full (rest from reference TRBV15 and TRBJ2-1): DAMVIQNPRYQVTQFGKPVTLSCSQTLNHNVMYWYQQKSSQAPKLLFHYYDKDFNNEADTPDNFQSRRPNTSFCFLDIRSPGLGDTAMYLCATSSGTSGRALEQFFGPGTRLTVL.

The genes are TRBV5-1 and TRBJ1-1, with 8 bases aligning to TRBD1. The germline V gene has CDR1 SGHRS and CDR2 YFSETQ. With V trimmed by 3 bases and J by 1 base, 2 bases remained unmatched. The CDR3 sequence is 14 residues long. CDR3 protein: CASSSGTGNTEAFF. Here the CDR3 DNA reads TGCGCCAGCAGCTCAGGGACAGGGAACACTGAAGCTTTCTTT.

The rearrangement links TRBV18 to TRBJ2-7; 9 nucleotides match TRBD1. The CDR3 contains 15 residues. Germline V CDR1 and CDR2: KGHSH, LQKENI. The V and J ends lost 6 bases and 0 bases, in that order; junction bases with no gene match: 6. Here the CDR3 reads CASSPGTGPSYEQYF. CDR3 bases: TGTGCCAGCTCCCCGGGGACAGGGCCCTCCTACGAGCAGTACTTC.

The chain recombines TRBV11-3 with TRBJ2-7, with 7 bases lining up with TRBD1. Germline V gene lookup returns CDR1 SGHNT and CDR2 YENEEA. V gave up 10 bases and J gave up 4 bases; unmatched junction bases: 10. The CDR3 totals 13 residues. The CDR3 sequence: CATSFDRAYEQYF. CDR3 coding DNA: TGTGCCACCTCTTTTGACAGGGCGTACGAGCAGTACTTC.

V and J are TRBV5-1 and TRBJ2-5; no clear D gene. Germline V gene lookup returns CDR1 SGHRS and CDR2 YFSETQ. Trimming cost V 0 bases and J 9 bases, with 9 bases left between them. This CDR3 region has 12 residues. The DNA for the CDR3 is TGCGCCAGCAGCTTGGAACCCCCGGCCCAGTACTTC. Translated: CASSLEPPAQYF. Variable domain in full (rest from reference TRBV5-1 and TRBJ2-5): KAGVTQTPRYLIKTRGQQVTLSCSPISGHRSVSWYQQTPGQGLQFLFEYFSETQRNKGNFPGRFSGRQFSNSRSEMNVSTLELGDSALYLCASSLEPPAQYFGPGTRLLVL.

This chain connects TRBV11-3 to TRBJ2-1; a weak D match, TRBD2 (6 bases). This CDR3 contains 11 residues. Trimming took off 8 bases at V and 5 bases at J, with 7 bases between the two ends. Germline CDR1 reads SGHNT; CDR2 reads YENEEA. CDR3 in DNA: TGTGCCAGCGGGAGGAACAATGAGCAGTTCTTC. It specifies CASGRNNEQFF.

This sequence joins TRBV30 and TRBJ1-4; D uncertain. Trimming pared 2 bases from V and 0 bases from J, leaving 4 bases between. There are 13 residues in the CDR3. Germline assignment: CDR1 GTSNPN and CDR2 SVGIG (reference sequence). CDR3 residues: CAWSPATNEKLFF. The CDR3 nucleotides read TGTGCCTGGAGTCCGGCAACTAATGAAAAACTGTTTTTT.

The chain carries TRBV9 and TRBJ2-4; 10 bases line up with TRBD1. Unmatched junction bases numbered 8, after V lost 0 bases and J lost 8 bases. Germline V gene data show CDR1 as SGDLS and CDR2 as YYNGEE. This CDR3 spans 16 amino acids. The DNA of the CDR3 is TGTGCCAGCAGCGTAGACCCCGGGACAGGGGATGACATTCAGTACTTC. Its translation: CASSVDPGTGDDIQYF.

The chain recombines TRBV19 with TRBJ2-1, with TRBD2 matching over 8 bases. Trimming at V came to 3 bases and at J to 9 bases, leaving 7 bases not matched to a gene. The CDR3 sequence is 14 residues long. Germline-derived CDR1 and CDR2 are LNHDA and SQIVND (reference sequence). The chain's CDR3 is CASSMGTSYVEQFF. The CDR3 bases are TGTGCCAGTAGTATGGGGACTAGTTACGTTGAGCAGTTCTTC.

Comments on this clone: Likely a read error: the CDR3 ends without its conserved phenylalanine or tryptophan. The chain has TRBV29-1 and TRBJ1-1; D may be TRBD1 (6 bases). V lost 0 bases and J lost 6, with 17 bases in between. Looked up from germline, CDR1 is SQVTM and CDR2 is ANQGSEA. This CDR3 has 15 residues. In DNA, the CDR3 is TGCAGCGTTGAAGATCGAGGGGGGGTTTTGGCTGAAGCTTTCCTT. It is translated as CSVEDRGGVLAEAFL.

The genes are TRBV7-9 and TRBJ2-7; the match to TRBD1 covers 8 bases. V shed 4 bases, J shed 3 bases, and the junction held 5 bases outside the gene matches. Per the germline V gene, CDR1 is SEHNR and CDR2 is FQNEAQ (reference sequence). The CDR3 has 14 amino acids. The CDR3 reads CASSSTGGNYEQYF. As DNA, the CDR3 is TGTGCCAGCAGCTCCACAGGGGGGAACTACGAGCAGTACTTC.

The chain links TRBV10-3 to TRBJ1-1; TRBD1 agrees at 9 bases. CDR1 and CDR2 (germline): ENHRY, SYGVKD. The V segment lost 2 bases and the J segment 5 bases; nucleotides outside the gene matches: 6. This CDR3 has 15 amino acids. CDR3 region: CAISEDGTGWTEAFF. CDR3 in DNA: TGTGCCATCAGTGAGGACGGGACAGGGTGGACTGAAGCTTTCTTT.

This clone was seen only once. V gene TRBV7-2 combines with J gene TRBJ2-7; D is uncertain. Trimming shortened V by 5 bases and J by 4 bases, and 9 bases separated the two germline ends. Germline loops: CDR1 SGHTA, CDR2 FQGNSA. The CDR3 totals 12 residues. The CDR3 reads CASSRNMYEQYF. For the CDR3, the DNA is TGTGCCAGCAGCCGTAACATGTACGAGCAGTACTTC.

The chain joins TRBV9 to TRBJ2-5; no firm D call. The better agreement between TRBJ2-7 and the DNA end casts doubt on the J call. The CDR3 spans 14 residues. CDR1 and CDR2 from the germline V gene are SGDLS and YYNGEE. The CDR3, as DNA: TGTGCCAGCAGCGCTGGGCAGACCAATTACGAGCAGTACTTC. It translates to CASSAGQTNYEQYF.

This chain joins TRBV28 and TRBJ1-2; D is unclear. Germline values: CDR1 MDHEN, CDR2 SYDVKM. The CDR3 contains 13 residues. Trimming took 5 bases from V and 5 from J, leaving 12 bases between them. CDR3 loop: CASSVGQVYGYTF. The DNA of the CDR3 is TGTGCCAGCAGTGTGGGTCAGGTTTATGGCTACACCTTC.

The chain combines TRBV7-3 with TRBJ2-1, with 12 nucleotides matching TRBD2. The germline gives CDR1 SGHTA, CDR2 FQGTGA. The CDR3 sequence is 15 residues long. With V trimmed by 2 bases and J by 8 bases, 4 bases remained unmatched. The CDR3 spells CASSLGLAGGYEQFF. As DNA, the CDR3 is TGTGCCAGCAGCTTAGGGCTAGCGGGAGGGTATGAGCAGTTCTTC.

The CDR3: CASSVAPAGAVNEQFF. The CDR3 region has the DNA TGTGCCAGCAGCGTAGCCCCAGCGGGAGCAGTCAATGAGCAGTTCTTC. The gene calls are TRBV9 and TRBJ2-1, with TRBD2 matching over 8 bases. There are 16 residues in the CDR3. Germline assignment: CDR1 SGDLS and CDR2 YYNGEE. V shed 0 bases and J 6 bases; nucleotides not matched to a gene: 8. Supplemented by reference TRBV9 and TRBJ2-1, the full variable domain reads DSGVTQTPKHLITATGQRVTLRCSPRSGDLSVYWYQQSLDQGLQFLIQYYNGEERAKGNILERFSAQQFPDLHSELNLSSLELGDSALYFCASSVAPAGAVNEQFFGPGTRLTVL.

The rearrangement links TRBV30 to TRBJ2-5, with 9 positions matching TRBD2. V dropped 0 bases and J dropped 2; count of bases not matched to a gene: 4. CDR3 size: 15 residues. Germline-derived CDR1 and CDR2 are GTSNPN and SVGIG (reference sequence). The DNA of the CDR3 is TGTGCCTGGAGTGTGGGTAGCGGGAGTCAAGAGACCCAGTACTTC. This codes for CAWSVGSGSQETQYF.

This sequence joins TRBV5-6 and TRBJ2-1; 9 nucleotides agree with TRBD1. Germline V lookup: CDR1 SGHDT, CDR2 YYEEEE. The CDR3 extends over 16 amino acids. Trimming at V came to 4 bases and at J to 0 bases, leaving 5 bases not matched to a gene. For the CDR3, the DNA is TGTGCCAGCAGCCCCTCGGACAGGGGCTCCTACAATGAGCAGTTCTTC. The encoded protein is CASSPSDRGSYNEQFF.

This clone was counted a few times. The chain combines TRBV9 with TRBJ1-2, with 8 bases that match TRBD1. Germline CDR1 reads SGDLS; CDR2 reads YYNGEE. This CDR3 region has 14 residues. V trimming: 4 bases; J trimming: 4 bases; junction bases outside the gene matches: 6. The CDR3 reads CASSTGQGGYGYTF. CDR3 bases: TGTGCCAGCAGCACTGGACAGGGAGGCTATGGCTACACCTTC.

The chain is built from TRBV10-3 and TRBJ1-2; 11 bases are shared with TRBD1. The CDR3 loop spans 15 amino acids. CDR1 and CDR2 from the germline V gene are ENHRY and SYGVKD. V shed 2 bases and J 5 bases; nucleotides not matched to a gene: 4. This CDR3 is CAISERGQGEYGYTF. The CDR3 coding sequence is TGTGCCATCAGTGAGAGGGGACAGGGGGAGTATGGCTACACCTTC.